Listed below are T cell receptor beta chains from one sample, sequenced in a study of OX40 agonist ivuxolimab in advanced cancers. TCRdb keeps only in-frame clones here, not all; method: immunoSEQ multiplex PCR. Here the sample spans 52,000 or so clones, just under 85% being singletons. The sequences come from CD4+ or CD8+ T cells sorted from blood, collected in a trial of the OX40 agonist ivuxolimab. The receptors here all came from an adult with an advanced solid tumor such as melanoma, head and neck, liver or kidney cancer. Both conserved end residues are part of each CDR3. D genes are given only for firm matches. Only some rows state a clone size, as once, few, many or a class for expanded clones.

length	size	V	J	D	DNA	CDR3
16	NA	TRBV4-2	TRBJ2-1	TRBD2	TGTGCCAGCAGCCTAAGGTTACTAGCGGGAGGGAATGAGCAGTTCTTC	CASSLRLLAGGNEQFF
16	NA	TRBV6-5	TRBJ2-2	TRBD2	TGTGCCAGCAGTTTCAGCGGGAGGGCCGATACCGGGGAGCTGTTTTTT	CASSFSGRADTGELFF
17	NA	TRBV6-4	TRBJ1-4	NA	TGTGCCAGCAGTGACTGGAAGGAGGAGGCGACTAATGAAAAACTGTTTTTT	CASSDWKEEATNEKLFF
16	NA	TRBV15	TRBJ2-3	NA	TGTGCCACCAGCAGAGGGGATGGCCGGGGCACAGATACGCAGTATTTT	CATSRGDGRGTDTQYF
15	NA	TRBV4-2	TRBJ2-6	TRBD1	TGTGCCAGCAGCCCAAAGGGACAGTCGGCCAACGTCCTGACTTTC	CASSPKGQSANVLTF
15	NA	TRBV7-2	TRBJ1-5	TRBD1	TGTGCCAGCAGCTCCAACAGGGGTAGCAATCAGCCCCAGCATTTT	CASSSNRGSNQPQHF
16	few	TRBV7-2	TRBJ2-3	TRBD2	TGTGCCAGCAGCGCACCGGGACTAGCGGGGGCCGATACGCAGTATTTT	CASSAPGLAGADTQYF
13	few	TRBV6-6	TRBJ1-6	NA	TGTGCCAGCTTTGTAGCCTATAATTCACCCCTCCACTTT	CASFVAYNSPLHF
16	once	TRBV15	TRBJ2-3	TRBD2	TGTGCCACCAGCACCGGACTAGCGGGGGACACAGATACGCAGTATTTT	CATSTGLAGDTDTQYF
19	NA	TRBV5-4	TRBJ2-5	TRBD2	TGTGCCAGCAGCTTGCTCGGCAGGGGGACTAGCGGGGGAGGGGAGACCCAGTACTTC	CASSLLGRGTSGGGETQYF
13	NA	TRBV18	TRBJ1-1	NA	TGTGCCAGCGCAAGGGACCCCAACACTGAAGCTTTCTTT	CASARDPNTEAFF